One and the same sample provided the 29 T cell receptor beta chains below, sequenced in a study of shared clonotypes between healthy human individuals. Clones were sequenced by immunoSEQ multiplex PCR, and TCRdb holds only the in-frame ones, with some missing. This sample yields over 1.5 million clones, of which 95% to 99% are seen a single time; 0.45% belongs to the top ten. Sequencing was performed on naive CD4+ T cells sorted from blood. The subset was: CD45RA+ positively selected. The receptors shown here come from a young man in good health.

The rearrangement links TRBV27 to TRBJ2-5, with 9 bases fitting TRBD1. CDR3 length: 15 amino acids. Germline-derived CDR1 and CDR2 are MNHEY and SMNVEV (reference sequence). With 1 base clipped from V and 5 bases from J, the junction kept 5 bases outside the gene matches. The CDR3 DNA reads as TGTGCCAGCAGTTTATTGGGACAGGGATCGGAGACCCAGTACTTC. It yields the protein CASSLLGQGSETQYF.

This CDR3 is CASSLDGAGEFYEQYF. The CDR3 DNA follows: TGTGCCAGCAGCTTAGACGGAGCGGGAGAGTTCTACGAGCAGTACTTC. This sequence joins TRBV5-8 and TRBJ2-7; 8 bases align to TRBD2. V lost 2 bases and J lost 3; bases outside the gene matches: 10. This CDR3 is 16 amino acids long. The germline gives CDR1 SGHTS, CDR2 YDEGEE.

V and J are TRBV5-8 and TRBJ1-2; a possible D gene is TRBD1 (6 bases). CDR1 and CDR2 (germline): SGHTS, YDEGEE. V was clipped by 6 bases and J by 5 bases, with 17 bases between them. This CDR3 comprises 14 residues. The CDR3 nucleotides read TGTGCCAGCACCAATACAGGGAATCGATATGGCTACACCTTC. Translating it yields CASTNTGNRYGYTF. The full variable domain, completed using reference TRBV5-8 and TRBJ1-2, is EAGVTQSPTHLIKTRGQQATLRCSPISGHTSVYWYQQALGLGLQFLLWYDEGEERNRGNFPPRFSGRQFPNYSSELNVNALELEDSALYLCASTNTGNRYGYTFGSGTRLTVV.

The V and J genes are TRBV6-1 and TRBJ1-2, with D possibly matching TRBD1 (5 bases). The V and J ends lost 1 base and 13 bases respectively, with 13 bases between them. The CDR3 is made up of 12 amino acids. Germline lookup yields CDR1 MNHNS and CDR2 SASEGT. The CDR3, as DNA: TGTGCCAGCAGTGAAGTCAGCGGGGGTGGCACCTTC. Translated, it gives CASSEVSGGGTF.

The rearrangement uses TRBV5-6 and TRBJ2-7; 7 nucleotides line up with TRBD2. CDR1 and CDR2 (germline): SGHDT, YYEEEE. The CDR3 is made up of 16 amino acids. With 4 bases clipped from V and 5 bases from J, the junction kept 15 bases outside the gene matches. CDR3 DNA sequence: TGTGCCAGCAGCCCACTAGCGCCGACGGTGAAGGACGAGCAGTACTTC. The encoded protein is CASSPLAPTVKDEQYF. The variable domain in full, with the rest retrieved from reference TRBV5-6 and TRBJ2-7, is DAGVTQSPTHLIKTRGQQVTLRCSPKSGHDTVSWYQQALGQGPQFIFQYYEEEERQRGNFPDRFSGHQFPNYSSELNVNALLLGDSALYLCASSPLAPTVKDEQYFGPGTRLTVT.

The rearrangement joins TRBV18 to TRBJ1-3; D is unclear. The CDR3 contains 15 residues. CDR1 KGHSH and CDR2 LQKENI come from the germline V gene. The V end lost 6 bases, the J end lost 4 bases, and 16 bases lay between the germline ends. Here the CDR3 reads CASSGLKPMGNTIYF. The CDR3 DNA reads TGTGCCAGCTCCGGACTCAAGCCCATGGGAAACACCATATATTTT. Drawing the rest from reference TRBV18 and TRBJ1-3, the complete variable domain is NAGVMQNPRHLVRRRGQEARLRCSPMKGHSHVYWYRQLPEEGLKFMVYLQKENIIDESGMPKERFSAEFPKEGPSILRIQQVVRGDSAAYFCASSGLKPMGNTIYFGEGSWLTVV.

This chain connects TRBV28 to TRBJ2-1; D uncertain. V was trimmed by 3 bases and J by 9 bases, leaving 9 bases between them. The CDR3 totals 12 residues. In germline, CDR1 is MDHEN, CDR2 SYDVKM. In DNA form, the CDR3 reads TGTGCCAGCAGTTTCCGAAAGTTTGAGCAGTTCTTC. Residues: CASSFRKFEQFF. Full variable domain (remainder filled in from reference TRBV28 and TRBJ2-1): DVKVTQSSRYLVKRTGEKVFLECVQDMDHENMFWYRQDPGLGLRLIYFSYDVKMKEKGDIPEGYSVSREKKERFSLILESASTNQTSMYLCASSFRKFEQFFGPGTRLTVL.

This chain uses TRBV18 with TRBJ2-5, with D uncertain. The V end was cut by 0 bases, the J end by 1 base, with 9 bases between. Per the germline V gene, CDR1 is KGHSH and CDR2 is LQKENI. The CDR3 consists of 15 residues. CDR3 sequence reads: CASSPPIRPQETQYF. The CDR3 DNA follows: TGTGCCAGCTCACCACCGATCAGACCCCAAGAGACCCAGTACTTC.

The CDR3 loop is CASSGTSPDTQYF. In DNA form, the CDR3 reads TGTGCCAGCAGCGGAACTAGCCCAGATACGCAGTATTTT. The chain uses TRBV7-2 and TRBJ2-3, with D possibly matching TRBD2 (6 bases). Trimming pared 5 bases from V and 4 bases from J, leaving 10 bases between. Germline CDR1 SGHTA, CDR2 FQGNSA. CDR3 length: 13 amino acids.

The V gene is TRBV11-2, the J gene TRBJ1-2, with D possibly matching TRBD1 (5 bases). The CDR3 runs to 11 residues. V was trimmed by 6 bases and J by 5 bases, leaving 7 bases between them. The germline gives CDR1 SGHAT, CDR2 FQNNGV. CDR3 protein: CASSSGYGYTF. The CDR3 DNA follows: TGTGCCAGCAGTTCAGGGTATGGCTACACCTTC.

CDR3 sequence (DNA): TGTGCCAGCAGCTTAGAGTGGCGACCCAGCACAGATACGCAGTATTTT. This sequence encodes CASSLEWRPSTDTQYF. This chain connects TRBV11-2 to TRBJ2-3; D ambiguous. The germline V gene encodes CDR1 SGHAT and CDR2 FQNNGV. The CDR3 runs to 16 residues. V was trimmed by 0 bases and J by 0 bases, leaving 10 bases between them.

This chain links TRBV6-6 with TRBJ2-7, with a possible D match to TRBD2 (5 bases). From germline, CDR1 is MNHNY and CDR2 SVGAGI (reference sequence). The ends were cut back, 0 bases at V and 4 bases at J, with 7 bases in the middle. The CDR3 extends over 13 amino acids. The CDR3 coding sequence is TGTGCCAGCAGTTACTCGACGGGGTACGAGCAGTACTTC. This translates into CASSYSTGYEQYF.

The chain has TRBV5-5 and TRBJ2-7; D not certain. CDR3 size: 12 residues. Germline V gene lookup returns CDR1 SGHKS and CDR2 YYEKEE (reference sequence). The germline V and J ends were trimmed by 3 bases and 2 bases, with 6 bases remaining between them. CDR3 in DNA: TGTGCCAGCAGCTCCCAGGCCTACGAGCAGTACTTC. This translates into CASSSQAYEQYF.

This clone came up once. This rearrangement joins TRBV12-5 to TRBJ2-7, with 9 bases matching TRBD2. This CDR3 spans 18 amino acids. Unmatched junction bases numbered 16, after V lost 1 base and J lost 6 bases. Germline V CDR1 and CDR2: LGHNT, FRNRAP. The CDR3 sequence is CASGLATGTLLSGGEQYF. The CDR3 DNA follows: TGTGCTAGTGGTTTGGCTACGGGGACCTTGCTTAGCGGGGGCGAGCAGTACTTC.

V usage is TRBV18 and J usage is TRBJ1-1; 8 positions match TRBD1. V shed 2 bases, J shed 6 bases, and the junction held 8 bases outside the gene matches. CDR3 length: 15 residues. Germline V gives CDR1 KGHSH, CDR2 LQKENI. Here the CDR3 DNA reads TGTGCCAGCTCACCATCAGGGGGCGTCTTGGCTGAAGCTTTCTTT. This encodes CASSPSGGVLAEAFF.

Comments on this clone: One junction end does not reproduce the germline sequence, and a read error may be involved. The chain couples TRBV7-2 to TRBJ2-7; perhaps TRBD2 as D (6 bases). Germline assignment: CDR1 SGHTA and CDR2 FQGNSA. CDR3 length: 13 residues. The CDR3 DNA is TGTGCCAGCAGCCCACCTTCGGGACTCCCCAGGAACTTC. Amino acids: CASSPPSGLPRNF. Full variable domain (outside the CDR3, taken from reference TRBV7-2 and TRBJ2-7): GAGVSQSPSNKVTEKGKDVELRCDPISGHTALYWYRQSLGQGLEFLIYFQGNSAPDKSGLPSDRFSAERTGGSVSTLTIQRTQQEDSAVYLCASSPPSGLPRNFGPGTRLTVT.

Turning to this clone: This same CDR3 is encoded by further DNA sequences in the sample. CDR3 nucleotides: TGTGCCAGCAGAGGGGGGGCAGATACGCAGTATTTT. Residues: CASRGGADTQYF. This chain connects TRBV11-3 to TRBJ2-3, with D tentatively TRBD2 (7 bases). Trimming pared 6 bases from V and 4 bases from J, leaving 8 bases between. Germline assignment: CDR1 SGHNT and CDR2 YENEEA. This CDR3 has 12 residues.

Here the CDR3 DNA reads TGTGCCAGCAGCCCACAGGAGGGACCCTACGAGCAGTACTTC. Its translation: CASSPQEGPYEQYF. The V call is TRBV7-6, the J call TRBJ2-7; D may be TRBD2 (6 bases). The V end was cut by 5 bases, the J end by 2 bases, with 13 bases between. Germline lookup yields CDR1 SGHVS and CDR2 FNYEAQ. The CDR3 contains 14 residues.

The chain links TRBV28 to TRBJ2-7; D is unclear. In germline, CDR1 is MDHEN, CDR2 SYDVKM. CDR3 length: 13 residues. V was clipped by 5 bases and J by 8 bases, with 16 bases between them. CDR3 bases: TGTGCCAGCAGTCCACCGAACCCCGGTAAGCAGTACTTC. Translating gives CASSPPNPGKQYF. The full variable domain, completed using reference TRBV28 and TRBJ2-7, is DVKVTQSSRYLVKRTGEKVFLECVQDMDHENMFWYRQDPGLGLRLIYFSYDVKMKEKGDIPEGYSVSREKKERFSLILESASTNQTSMYLCASSPPNPGKQYFGPGTRLTVT.

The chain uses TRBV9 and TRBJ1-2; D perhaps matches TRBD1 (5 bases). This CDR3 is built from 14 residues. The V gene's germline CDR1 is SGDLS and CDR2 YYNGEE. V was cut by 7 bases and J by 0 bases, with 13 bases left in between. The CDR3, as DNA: TGTGCCAGCGTCCCGGGGGTTGCTAACTATGGCTACACCTTC. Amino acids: CASVPGVANYGYTF.

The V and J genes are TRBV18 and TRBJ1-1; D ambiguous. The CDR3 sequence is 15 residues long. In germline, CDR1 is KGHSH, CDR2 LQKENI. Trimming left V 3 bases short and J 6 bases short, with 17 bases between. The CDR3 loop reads CASSPRTFRAPEAFF. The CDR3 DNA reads TGTGCCAGCTCACCCAGGACTTTTAGGGCGCCTGAAGCTTTCTTT.

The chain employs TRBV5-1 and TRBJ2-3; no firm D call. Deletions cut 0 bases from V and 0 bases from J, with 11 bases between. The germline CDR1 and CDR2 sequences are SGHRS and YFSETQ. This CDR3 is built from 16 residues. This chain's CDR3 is CASSLVRRTSTDTQYF. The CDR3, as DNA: TGCGCCAGCAGCTTGGTAAGGAGAACTAGCACAGATACGCAGTATTTT.

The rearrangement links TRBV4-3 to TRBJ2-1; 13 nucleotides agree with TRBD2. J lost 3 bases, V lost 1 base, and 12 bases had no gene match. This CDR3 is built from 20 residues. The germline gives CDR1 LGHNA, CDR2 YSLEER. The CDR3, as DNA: TGCGCCAGCAGCCAAGGCACTAGCGGGAGGGCGTCCCTCTACTACAATGAGCAGTTCTTC. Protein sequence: CASSQGTSGRASLYYNEQFF.

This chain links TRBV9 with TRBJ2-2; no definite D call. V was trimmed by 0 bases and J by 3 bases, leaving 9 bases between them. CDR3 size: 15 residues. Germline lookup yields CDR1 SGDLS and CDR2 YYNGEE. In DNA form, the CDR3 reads TGTGCCAGCAGCGTAGGGGCAGTCTACACCGGGGAGCTGTTTTTT. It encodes CASSVGAVYTGELFF.

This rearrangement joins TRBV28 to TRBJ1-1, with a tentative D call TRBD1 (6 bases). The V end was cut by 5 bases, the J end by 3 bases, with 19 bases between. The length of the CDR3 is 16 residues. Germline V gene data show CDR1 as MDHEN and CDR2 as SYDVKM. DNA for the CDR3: TGTGCCAGCAGTCCTTGGGGGGGCGCGGAGGACACTGAAGCTTTCTTT. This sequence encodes CASSPWGGAEDTEAFF.

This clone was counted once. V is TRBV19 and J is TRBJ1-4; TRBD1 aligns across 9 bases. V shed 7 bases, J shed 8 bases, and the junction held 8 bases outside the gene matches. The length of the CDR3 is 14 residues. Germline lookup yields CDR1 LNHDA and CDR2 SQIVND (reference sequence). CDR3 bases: TGTGCCAGTAATCCGGGGACAGGGACCGAAAAACTGTTTTTT. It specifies CASNPGTGTEKLFF.

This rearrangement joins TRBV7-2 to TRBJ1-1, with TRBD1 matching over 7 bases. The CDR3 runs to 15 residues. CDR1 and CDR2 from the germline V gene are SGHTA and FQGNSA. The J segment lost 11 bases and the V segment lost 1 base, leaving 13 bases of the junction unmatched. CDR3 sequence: CASSLEPNRGSNAFF. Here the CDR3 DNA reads TGTGCCAGCAGCTTAGAACCGAACAGGGGCAGTAACGCTTTCTTT.

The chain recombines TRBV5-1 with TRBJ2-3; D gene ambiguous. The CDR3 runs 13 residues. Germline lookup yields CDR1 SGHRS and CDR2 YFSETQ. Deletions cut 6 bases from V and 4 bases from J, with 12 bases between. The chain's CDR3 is CASTLIPADTQYF. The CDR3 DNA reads TGCGCCAGCACCCTGATCCCGGCAGATACGCAGTATTTT.

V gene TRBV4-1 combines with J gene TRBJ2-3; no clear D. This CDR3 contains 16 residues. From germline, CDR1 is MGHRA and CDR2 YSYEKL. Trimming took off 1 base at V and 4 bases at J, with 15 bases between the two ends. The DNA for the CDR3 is TGCGCCAGCAGCCAAGGACGGGCTCCCGGGCCAGATACGCAGTATTTT. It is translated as CASSQGRAPGPDTQYF.